This entry describes one T cell receptor beta chain. This CDR3 region has 17 residues. Looked up from germline, CDR1 is SGHRS and CDR2 is YFSETQ. V lost 0 bases and J lost 0, with 13 bases in between. These data originate in a study of control samples from healthy donors and cancer patients. Some clones are missing from TCRdb's copy, which holds only in-frame ones; the method was immunoSEQ multiplex PCR. The repertoire holds tens of thousands of clones, with about 88% as singletons. This chain uses TRBV5-1 with TRBJ1-3, with D possibly being TRBD1 (5 bases). This TCR was sampled from a woman in her sixties or seventies in good health. The sequencing input was blood. As DNA, the CDR3 is TGCGCCAGCAGCTTGGTCCCAGGGACCCGCTCTGGAAACACCATATATTTT. Amino acid sequence: CASSLVPGTRSGNTIYF.